Each of the 15 T cell receptor beta chains below was sequenced from the same sample in a study of shared clonotypes between healthy human individuals. Assay used: immunoSEQ multiplex PCR; TCRdb lists only in-frame clones, some missing. The sample has some 1.5 million clones, 96% seen once. The sequencing sample was made of naive CD4+ T cells sorted from blood. Subset of the sample: CD45RA+ positively selected. The receptor source for this set is a man aged 25-45 years in good health.

V and J are TRBV15 and TRBJ2-1, with D uncertain. The CDR3 is 13 amino acids. Deletions cut 5 bases from V and 8 bases from J, with 13 bases between. Germline V CDR1 and CDR2: LNHNV, YYDKDF (reference sequence). In DNA form, the CDR3 reads TGTGCCACCAGCCCCCACCTCATGGATGAGCAGTTCTTC. This encodes CATSPHLMDEQFF.

This clone was seen a single time. V and J are TRBV2 and TRBJ2-7, with 12 bases identical to TRBD2. This CDR3 is 19 amino acids long. V was clipped by 8 bases and J by 2 bases; unmatched bases: 19. Germline V CDR1 and CDR2: SNHLY, FYNNEI. In nucleotides, the CDR3 is TGTGCCAGCCGAAACGGACTAGCGGGAAGTAAGCCGTTGACCTACGAGCAGTACTTC. Translated, it gives CASRNGLAGSKPLTYEQYF. The whole variable domain, remainder taken from reference TRBV2 and TRBJ2-7, is EPEVTQTPSHQVTQMGQEVILRCVPISNHLYFYWYRQILGQKVEFLVSFYNNEISEKSEIFDDQFSVERPDGSNFTLKIRSTKLEDSAMYFCASRNGLAGSKPLTYEQYFGPGTRLTVT.

The chain joins TRBV28 to TRBJ2-6; TRBD1 matches at 7 bases. The germline V gene has CDR1 MDHEN and CDR2 SYDVKM. V shed 3 bases, J shed 2 bases, and the junction held 1 base outside the gene matches. This CDR3 contains 15 residues. The CDR3 region has the DNA TGTGCCAGCAGTTTGGGGACAGCTGGGGCCAACGTCCTGACTTTC. Protein product: CASSLGTAGANVLTF.

The V gene is TRBV5-1, the J gene TRBJ2-3, with D possibly matching TRBD2 (6 bases). Germline lookup yields CDR1 SGHRS and CDR2 YFSETQ. The length of the CDR3 is 15 residues. V was pared by 3 bases and J by 0 bases, with 11 bases between. DNA for the CDR3: TGCGCCAGCAGCTGGGCGGGAACTAGCACAGATACGCAGTATTTT. Translating it yields CASSWAGTSTDTQYF.

The genes are TRBV9 and TRBJ2-1; 8 bases match TRBD1. Looked up from germline, CDR1 is SGDLS and CDR2 is YYNGEE. Trimming cost V 4 bases and J 1 base; bases outside gene matches: 7. This CDR3 contains 16 residues. Written as DNA, the CDR3 is TGTGCCAGCAGCCTCCAGGGGGACAGGTCCTACAATGAGCAGTTCTTC. Its translation: CASSLQGDRSYNEQFF.

The chain is built from TRBV18 and TRBJ2-5; D call uncertain. CDR3 length: 14 residues. V dropped 0 bases and J dropped 5 bases, with 10 bases sitting between them. Germline CDR1 and CDR2: KGHSH and LQKENI. The CDR3 nucleotides are TGTGCCAGCTCACCACCGACAATTCGGGAGACCCAGTACTTC. Translation: CASSPPTIRETQYF. The complete variable domain, with remaining parts taken from reference TRBV18 and TRBJ2-5, reads NAGVMQNPRHLVRRRGQEARLRCSPMKGHSHVYWYRQLPEEGLKFMVYLQKENIIDESGMPKERFSAEFPKEGPSILRIQQVVRGDSAAYFCASSPPTIRETQYFGPGTRLLVL.

The J gene is TRBJ2-6, the V gene TRBV27; 7 nucleotides match TRBD1. V lost 1 base and J lost 0; bases outside the gene matches: 0. Germline assignment: CDR1 MNHEY and CDR2 SMNVEV (reference sequence). This CDR3 has 16 amino acids. CDR3 in DNA: TGTGCCAGCAGTTTATACAGGGGCTCTGGGGCCAACGTCCTGACTTTC. Encoded protein: CASSLYRGSGANVLTF.

The chain links TRBV18 to TRBJ2-6, with D uncertain. Trimming left V 3 bases short and J 0 bases short, with 12 bases between. Germline CDR1 KGHSH, CDR2 LQKENI. This CDR3 has 17 amino acids. The CDR3 DNA reads TGTGCCAGCTCACCGCTCTTGCTAAGCTCTGGGGCCAACGTCCTGACTTTC. Translation: CASSPLLLSSGANVLTF.

The chain is built from TRBV5-6 and TRBJ2-7; tentative D call: TRBD2 (6 bases). This CDR3 is 19 amino acids long. Germline V gene data show CDR1 as SGHDT and CDR2 as YYEEEE. V was shortened by 1 base and J by 9 bases, with 32 bases between the two germline ends. The CDR3 region has the DNA TGTGCCAGCAGCTTGTGGGTTATCGAAGTCGGGACTTCCCCGCGAGGGCAGTACTTC. This translates into CASSLWVIEVGTSPRGQYF.

The V gene is TRBV7-3, the J gene TRBJ1-1; D is unresolved. This CDR3 has 13 residues. Trimming stripped 5 bases from V and 0 bases from J, with 7 bases between. Germline-derived CDR1 and CDR2 are SGHTA and FQGTGA. In DNA form, the CDR3 reads TGTGCCAGCAGCCTCCAAATGAACACTGAAGCTTTCTTT. It yields the protein CASSLQMNTEAFF. Complete variable domain (other parts from reference TRBV7-3 and TRBJ1-1): GAGVSQTPSNKVTEKGKYVELRCDPISGHTALYWYRQSLGQGPEFLIYFQGTGAADDSGLPNDRFFAVRPEGSVSTLKIQRTERGDSAVYLCASSLQMNTEAFFGQGTRLTVV.

This rearrangement joins TRBV5-1 to TRBJ2-5; 10 bases match TRBD1. Trimming removed 3 bases from V and 5 bases from J; junction bases left unmatched: 4. The germline CDR1 and CDR2 sequences are SGHRS and YFSETQ. CDR3 length: 14 amino acids. As DNA, the CDR3 is TGCGCCAGCAGCTGGACAGGGGGTAGGGAGACCCAGTACTTC. Translated: CASSWTGGRETQYF.

In nucleotides, the CDR3 is TGTGCCAGCTATCAGGGGCCTAGCACAGATACGCAGTATTTT. It codes for CASYQGPSTDTQYF. The chain carries TRBV18 and TRBJ2-3, with D tentatively TRBD1 (6 bases). Germline loops: CDR1 KGHSH, CDR2 LQKENI. The V gene lost 7 bases and the J gene lost 0 bases, with 11 bases spanning the gap. The CDR3 runs to 14 residues.

The J gene is TRBJ2-7, the V gene TRBV9; 11 bases align to TRBD1. The V and J ends lost 2 bases and 2 bases, in that order; junction bases with no gene match: 6. Looked up from germline, CDR1 is SGDLS and CDR2 is YYNGEE. The CDR3 runs 16 residues. The CDR3 DNA reads as TGTGCCAGCAGCGTGGGAACGGGACAGGGGGCCTACGAGCAGTACTTC. It specifies CASSVGTGQGAYEQYF.

This clone was detected a few times. The chain combines TRBV11-2 with TRBJ1-5, with 9 bases identical to TRBD1. V lost 3 bases and J lost 5; bases outside the gene matches: 8. CDR3 length: 16 residues. Germline V gene data show CDR1 as SGHAT and CDR2 as FQNNGV. The CDR3 bases are TGTGCCAGCAGCTTCCTGGGACAGGGTAGATATCAGCCCCAGCATTTT. Amino acid sequence: CASSFLGQGRYQPQHF.

The chain has TRBV14 and TRBJ2-7; TRBD2 matches at 8 bases. V lost 4 bases, J lost 3 bases, and 14 bases stayed unmatched. Germline assignment: CDR1 SGHDN and CDR2 FVKESK. This CDR3 spans 17 amino acids. CDR3 region: CASSLLSGRGGGYEQYF. CDR3 coding DNA: TGTGCCAGCAGCCTACTGAGCGGGAGAGGCGGGGGCTACGAGCAGTACTTC.